This is a list of T cell receptor beta chains from one sample in a study of blood T cell repertoires in COVID-19. Sequencing was performed with immunoSEQ multiplex PCR; in TCRdb, only in-frame clones are kept and a portion is missing. The sample shows some 180,000 clones, approximately 85% of them seen only once. Sample: PBMCs or T cells enriched from blood (not recorded which). These receptors came from a man aged 40-55 years who had recovered from COVID-19. Each CDR3 is given with its conserved first and last residue. Each record gives: V gene, J gene, D gene, clone size, CDR3 DNA, CDR3 protein. The D gene is left open where the match is weak. Some rows have no size entry. The others give once, few or many, or a class for an expanded clone.

>TRBV24-1|TRBJ1-2|.|few
TGTGCCACCAGTGGTGGGGCACAAGGAAAGGGGTTTTGGGGCTACACCTTC
CATSGGAQGKGFWGYTF
>TRBV19|TRBJ1-2|TRBD1|.
TGTGCCAGTAGTGTACAGGGGAACTATGGCTACACCTTC
CASSVQGNYGYTF
>TRBV12-3/TRBV12-4|TRBJ2-1|.|.
TGTGCCAGCGGGAGGGAGGGGGATGAGCAGTTCTTC
CASGREGDEQFF
>TRBV20-1|TRBJ1-2|TRBD1|.
TGCAGTGCTAGTGTACAGGGGACTAACTATGGCTACACCTTC
CSASVQGTNYGYTF
>TRBV6-1|TRBJ2-7|.|.
TGTGCCAGCAGTGAATCAGGGTACGAGCAGTACTTC
CASSESGYEQYF
>TRBV24-1|TRBJ1-5|.|.
TGTGCCACCAGTGCCTCGGGCAGGGATCAGCCCCAGCATTTT
CATSASGRDQPQHF
>TRBV19|TRBJ1-2|.|once
TGTGCCAGTAACAAACAGGGCAACTATGGCTACACCTTC
CASNKQGNYGYTF
>TRBV30|TRBJ2-2|.|.
TGTGCCTGGGGTCAGGGTAACACCGGGGAGCTGTTTTTT
CAWGQGNTGELFF
>TRBV15|TRBJ2-7|.|.
TGTGCCACCAGCCGAGAGGCTTCAACCTACGAGCAGTACTTC
CATSREASTYEQYF
>TRBV19|TRBJ1-6|.|.
TGTGCCAGTAGTGTGACAACGAGACCCCTCCACTTT
CASSVTTRPLHF
>TRBV28|TRBJ2-3|TRBD2|.
TGTGCCAGCAGTCATAGGACTAGCGGTAACACAGATACGCAGTATTTT
CASSHRTSGNTDTQYF
>TRBV1|TRBJ2-3|.|.
TGCACCAGCAGCCAAGAGAGACGAGGGAGGGATACGCAGTATTTT
CTSSQERRGRDTQYF
>TRBV27|TRBJ2-3|.|.
TGTGCCAGTTACGCTAGGACAGATACGCAGTATTTT
CASYARTDTQYF
>TRBV29-1|TRBJ1-2|TRBD1|.
TGCAGCGTCCCGGGACAGGGGGCACATGGCTACACCTTC
CSVPGQGAHGYTF
>TRBV19|TRBJ2-1|.|.
TGTGCCAGTAGTATGGTCAGCGGGTACAATGAGCAGTTCTTC
CASSMVSGYNEQFF
>TRBV5-4|TRBJ2-7|.|.
TGTGCCAGCAGCCCGGGGAGCCTTAGCTCCTACGAGCAGTACTTC
CASSPGSLSSYEQYF
>TRBV5-1|TRBJ2-1|TRBD2|.
TGCGCCAACAGCTTCGGGAGGGGGGATGAGCAGTTCTTC
CANSFGRGDEQFF
>TRBV27|TRBJ1-6|TRBD1|.
TGTGCCAGCAGTTTTTCGACAGGGGTAAATTCACCCCTCCACTTT
CASSFSTGVNSPLHF
>TRBV6-4|TRBJ1-2|TRBD1|.
TGTGCCAGCAGTGACGGGACAGGTTATGGCTACACCTTC
CASSDGTGYGYTF
>TRBV9|TRBJ2-1|TRBD2|once
TGTGCCAGCAGCGTAGCCCGACTAGCGGGATCCAATGAGCAGTTCTTC
CASSVARLAGSNEQFF